This record looks at one T cell receptor beta chain sequence and its context. There is no known antigen for this receptor. No base-level quality is on record; no much larger clone is a single base apart. These data belong to a study of blood T cell repertoires in COVID-19 (dated by TCRdb to the early 2020s). Concerning the study at large: The collaborator samples originated in the United States, Italy and Spain and spanned the acute and convalescent phases of COVID-19. Where HLA class I and class II types were available, the types were taken from metadata supplied by the sample provider, not from assay-based typing. Samples were obtained from the ongoing ImmuneRACE study (first 160 participants) and from about 1,300 subjects provided by 6 global collaborators. Subjects who had been exposed to COVID-19, were actively infected with it, or had recovered from it provided the deeply sampled blood TCRbeta repertoires that made up the dataset. The material from the prospective study consisted of cDNA or gDNA derived from T cells, B-cell-depleted T cells, or PBMCs. Nearly every sample came with metadata listing a de-identified subject ID, COVID-19 status, age in years and sex. The repertoires were released in a freely available public database intended as a resource for research on the immune response to SARS-CoV-2.

What the study reported, not specific to this receptor: Clinical and demographic metadata were provided uncurated, with the amount varying by source and participant.

Each collaborating institution followed its own protocols to collect whole blood in K2EDTA tubes. For TCRbeta analysis, collaborators shipped samples in one of three forms: frozen whole blood, isolated PBMCs, or DNA extracted from either of those sample types. TCRbeta CDR3 regions were amplified from genomic DNA using the immunoSEQ Assay, a bias-controlled multiplex PCR. Processing in the source paper ran as follows. The number of nucleated cells in each sample was estimated by amplification of reference gene primers within the assay. To quantify the absolute abundance of each unique TCRbeta CDR3 rearrangement, sequence reads were collapsed and filtered. For each sample, productive Simpson clonality was calculated by taking the square root of Simpson's diversity index across productive rearrangements. TCRdb retrieved this table from immuneACCESS and kept in-frame rearrangements only. Not all clones are present; in checked studies, unresolved V genes account for under half, and no reason is known for the remainder. V and J calls and clone size are those listed in that table; D and trimming were worked out from the DNA. The sample data list some 160,000 clones, and roughly 90% of these were observed just once. The top ten clones comprise about 2.5% of the sample.

Based on the germline V gene, the CDR1 and CDR2 sequences are SGHRS and YFSETQ. Spanning cysteine to phenylalanine, the CDR3 consists of 18 amino acids. Only the CDR3 DNA is retained, 54 bases long and in frame from the first base. V is pared back by 0 bases and J by 0 bases, with 19 bases lying between the germline termini. This receptor was obtained from a man in his late teens or twenties with acute or convalescent COVID-19. This chain is built from TRBV5-1 and TRBJ2-7; matching of 6 bases hints at TRBD1 as the D gene. Sequencing was carried out using peripheral blood. The CDR3 amino acid sequence is: CASSLALTSTGSSYEQYF. The DNA is as follows: TGCGCCAGCAGCTTGGCCCTTACCTCGACAGGAAGCTCCTACGAGCAGTACTTC.